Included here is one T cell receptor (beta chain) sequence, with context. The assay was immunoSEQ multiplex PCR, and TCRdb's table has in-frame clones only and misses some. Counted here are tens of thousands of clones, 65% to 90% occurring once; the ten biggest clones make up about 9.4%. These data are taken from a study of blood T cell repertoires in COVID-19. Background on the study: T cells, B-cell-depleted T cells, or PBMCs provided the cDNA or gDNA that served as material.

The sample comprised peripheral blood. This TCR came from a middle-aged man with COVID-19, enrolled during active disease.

The CDR3 nucleotides are TGTGCCAGTAGCCCGGGACAGAACTTCCAAGAGACCCAGTACTTC. It is translated as CASSPGQNFQETQYF. The V and J genes are TRBV19 and TRBJ2-5, with 7 bases identical to TRBD1. This CDR3 is built from 15 residues. CDR1 is LNHDA and CDR2 is SQIVND in the germline V gene (reference sequence). Trimming at V came to 6 bases and at J to 1 base, leaving 8 bases not matched to a gene.